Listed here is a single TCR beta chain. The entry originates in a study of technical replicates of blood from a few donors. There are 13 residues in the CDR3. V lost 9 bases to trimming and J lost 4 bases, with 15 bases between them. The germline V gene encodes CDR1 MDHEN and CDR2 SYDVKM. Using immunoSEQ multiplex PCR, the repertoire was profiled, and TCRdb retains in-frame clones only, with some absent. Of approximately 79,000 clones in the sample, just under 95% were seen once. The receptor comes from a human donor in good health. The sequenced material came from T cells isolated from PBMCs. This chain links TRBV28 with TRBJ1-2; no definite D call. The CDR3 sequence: CASKSGGAYGYTF. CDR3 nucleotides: TGTGCCAGTAAAAGTGGTGGAGCCTATGGCTACACCTTC.